Below, 7 T cell receptor beta chains from the same sample are listed, as sequenced in a study of blood T cell repertoires in COVID-19. TCRdb's table, derived via immunoSEQ multiplex PCR, lists solely in-frame clones and lacks some. Of approximately 150,000 clones in the sample, approximately 78% were seen once. Sequenced sample: peripheral blood. The receptors stem from a human donor with acute or convalescent COVID-19. The donor label of this sample is uncertain.

The rearrangement uses TRBV2 and TRBJ1-2; D is possibly TRBD1 (5 bases). The length of the CDR3 is 14 residues. Trimming cost V 2 bases and J 7 bases, with 14 bases left between them. The germline CDR1 and CDR2 sequences are SNHLY and FYNNEI. This chain's CDR3 is CASSEQGRKGGYTF. In DNA, the CDR3 is TGTGCCAGCAGTGAACAGGGCCGAAAGGGTGGCTACACCTTC.

The V gene is TRBV9, the J gene TRBJ2-1, with unresolved D. V lost 6 bases and J 0 bases, leaving 10 bases between the germline ends. This CDR3 is built from 14 residues. Per germline, CDR1 SGDLS and CDR2 YYNGEE. CDR3 loop: CASNNPGSYNEQFF. CDR3 nucleotides: TGTGCCAGCAACAACCCGGGCTCCTACAATGAGCAGTTCTTC.

In regard to this clone: The same CDR3 can be traced to other DNA sequences in this sample. The chain combines TRBV29-1 with TRBJ1-3; perhaps TRBD1 as D (5 bases). The CDR3 spans 14 residues. CDR1 and CDR2 (germline): SQVTM, ANQGSEA. Deletions cut 4 bases from V and 1 base from J, with 11 bases between. DNA of the CDR3: TGCAGCGTTGGGGGGGGTGCGTCTGGAAACACCATATATTTT. It translates to CSVGGGASGNTIYF.

The rearrangement joins TRBV27 to TRBJ2-7, with a tentative D call TRBD1 (6 bases). CDR3 length: 15 amino acids. The ends were cut back, 6 bases at V and 5 bases at J, with 20 bases in the middle. Per germline, CDR1 MNHEY and CDR2 SMNVEV (reference sequence). CDR3 protein: CASSLTRGTFHEQYF. CDR3 in DNA: TGTGCCAGCAGCCTTACTAGGGGGACCTTCCACGAGCAGTACTTC.

The rearrangement uses TRBV4-1 and TRBJ1-2; TRBD1 agrees at 12 bases. The CDR3 spans 15 residues. CDR1 and CDR2 from the germline V gene are MGHRA and YSYEKL. The V segment lost 3 bases and the J segment 7 bases; nucleotides outside the gene matches: 6. For the CDR3, the DNA is TGCGCCAGCAGCCAGGGACAGGGGGCCGACGGTGGCTACACCTTC. Protein: CASSQGQGADGGYTF.

A remark on this clone: This sample also contains other DNA sequences that code for the same CDR3. This rearrangement joins TRBV30 to TRBJ1-5; 7 bases agree with TRBD1. CDR1 and CDR2 (germline): GTSNPN, SVGIG (reference sequence). The CDR3 sequence is 13 residues long. Trimming removed 3 bases from V and 2 bases from J; junction bases left unmatched: 1. The CDR3 loop is CAWSGQGNQPQHF. CDR3 DNA sequence: TGTGCCTGGAGCGGACAGGGCAATCAGCCCCAGCATTTT. The full variable domain, in which reference TRBV30 and TRBJ1-5 provide the parts outside the CDR3, is SQTIHQWPATLVQPVGSPLSLECTVEGTSNPNLYWYRQAAGRGLQLLFYSVGIGQISSEVPQNLSASRPQDRQFILSSKKLLLSDSGFYLCAWSGQGNQPQHFGDGTRLSIL.

The chain has TRBV4-2 and TRBJ1-4, with D possibly matching TRBD1 (5 bases). Germline values: CDR1 LGHNA, CDR2 YNFKEQ. With 0 bases removed from V and 4 bases from J, the gap between germline ends came to 9 bases. The CDR3 contains 15 residues. The CDR3 spells CASSQDRQGNEKLFF. The CDR3 DNA follows: TGTGCCAGCAGCCAAGATCGGCAGGGTAATGAAAAACTGTTTTTT.